The 17 T cell receptor beta chains below were found in one sample sequenced in a study of Graves' ophthalmopathy and Graves' hyperthyroidism. As the template, RNA transcripts were used to amplify TCR beta CDR3 regions. Second-round multiplex PCR came after first-round RT-PCR with HTBI primers. TCRdb re-derived calls from the multiplex PCR reads in MiXCR, one entry per CDR3 protein. Of 200,000 to 250,000 distinct CDR3 sequences listed, around 50% were seen once; the top ten hold around 47%. The sample comprised peripheral blood. The receptors originated from an adult man with Graves' ophthalmopathy.

The chain recombines TRBV7-3 with TRBJ2-7; possible D gene TRBD2, 6 bases. The CDR3 has 14 residues. CDR1 SGHTA and CDR2 FQGTGA come from the germline V gene. The V gene lost 4 bases and the J gene lost 2 bases, with 12 bases spanning the gap. This chain's CDR3 is CASSSLRDPYEQYF. The CDR3 bases are TGTGCCAGCAGCTCCCTGCGGGACCCCTACGAGCAGTACTTC.

A remark on this clonotype: At one of its ends the junction is not consistent with the germline gene, which may arise from a read error. V usage is TRBV7-8 and J usage is TRBJ2-7; 10 nucleotides match TRBD2. Germline CDR1 reads SGHVS; CDR2 reads FQNEAQ. The CDR3 is made up of 14 amino acids. The DNA of the CDR3 is TGCGCCAGCAGCCAAATAGCGGGAGGTCACGAGCAGTACTTC. The encoded protein is CASSQIAGGHEQYF.

The chain has TRBV2 and TRBJ1-2; D ambiguous. Trimming took 5 bases from V and 4 from J, leaving 14 bases between them. The CDR3 runs to 14 residues. CDR1 is SNHLY and CDR2 is FYNNEI in the germline V gene. The CDR3 reads CASSPLSSGYGYTF. CDR3 in DNA: TGTGCCAGCAGTCCACTTTCATCGGGCTATGGCTACACCTTC. Full variable domain (missing parts from reference TRBV2 and TRBJ1-2): EPEVTQTPSHQVTQMGQEVILRCVPISNHLYFYWYRQILGQKVEFLVSFYNNEISEKSEIFDDQFSVERPDGSNFTLKIRSTKLEDSAMYFCASSPLSSGYGYTFGSGTRLTVV.

The chain joins TRBV12-3 or TRBV12-4 to TRBJ1-1, with a tentative D call TRBD1 (6 bases). The CDR3 is 13 residues long. Trimming took off 8 bases at V and 4 bases at J, with 14 bases between the two ends. CDR3 DNA: TGTGCCAGCTCCCCCGGGGGGCTCACTGAAGCTTTCTTT. This codes for CASSPGGLTEAFF.

The V and J genes are TRBV24-1 and TRBJ1-6; D not resolved. CDR3 length equals 15 residues. Germline CDR1 KGHDR, CDR2 SFDVKD. Trimming took off 2 bases at V and 4 bases at J, with 8 bases between the two ends. The CDR3 DNA sequence: TGTGCCACCAGTGATTCAACAGCTTATAATTCACCCCTCCACTTT. Translation: CATSDSTAYNSPLHF.

The chain has TRBV2 and TRBJ1-2; 7 nucleotides line up with TRBD1. The germline gives CDR1 SNHLY, CDR2 FYNNEI. The CDR3 runs 15 residues. The V and J ends lost 5 bases and 4 bases, in that order; junction bases with no gene match: 10. This chain's CDR3 is CASSLTRDRPYGYTF. CDR3 sequence (DNA): TGTGCCAGCAGTTTAACCCGGGACAGACCCTATGGCTACACCTTC. Complete variable domain (other parts from reference TRBV2 and TRBJ1-2): EPEVTQTPSHQVTQMGQEVILRCVPISNHLYFYWYRQILGQKVEFLVSFYNNEISEKSEIFDDQFSVERPDGSNFTLKIRSTKLEDSAMYFCASSLTRDRPYGYTFGSGTRLTVV.

A few counts support this clonotype. The chain recombines TRBV15 with TRBJ2-2, with TRBD1 matching 7 bases. CDR1 LNHNV and CDR2 YYDKDF come from the germline V gene (reference sequence). Trimming took 7 bases from V and 4 from J; bases not matched to a gene: 12. This CDR3 has 16 amino acids. CDR3 residues: CATTKDRTSVTGELFF. The CDR3 DNA follows: TGTGCCACCACCAAGGACAGGACCTCGGTCACCGGGGAGCTGTTTTTT.

This clonotype was picked up a small number of times. This chain links TRBV11-3 with TRBJ1-5; D not certain. CDR1 is SGHNT, CDR2 YENEEA, per germline. The CDR3 contains 13 residues. V lost 0 bases and J 7 bases, leaving 7 bases between the germline ends. The CDR3 here is CASSLDSGQPQHF. In DNA, the CDR3 is TGTGCCAGCAGCTTAGATTCAGGACAGCCCCAGCATTTT.

The rearrangement links TRBV7-8 to TRBJ2-5, with D uncertain. Germline loops: CDR1 SGHVS, CDR2 FQNEAQ. The V and J ends lost 8 bases and 2 bases respectively, with 9 bases between them. The CDR3 consists of 12 residues. CDR3 coding DNA: TGTGCCAGCGAGAATAATCAAGAGACCCAGTACTTC. Residues: CASENNQETQYF.

The CDR3 DNA is TGTGCCAGCAGCCCACAGGGGGCCGAGACCCTGTACTTC. Translated: CASSPQGAETLYF. The V and J genes are TRBV19 and TRBJ2-7; TRBD1 matches 9 bases. The CDR3 totals 13 residues. J lost 12 bases, V lost 9 bases, and 15 bases had no gene match. Germline V gene sequence: CDR1 LNHDA, CDR2 SQIVND (reference sequence).

This clonotype was seen more than once but under ten times. This rearrangement joins TRBV20-1 to TRBJ1-1; the D gene is possibly TRBD1 (6 bases). Germline lookup yields CDR1 DFQATT and CDR2 SNEGSKA (reference sequence). V lost 1 base and J 3 bases, leaving 15 bases between the germline ends. This CDR3 comprises 15 residues. The CDR3, as DNA: TGCAGTGCTAGAGGGGGACACCTAGGGGACACTGAAGCTTTCTTT. This translates into CSARGGHLGDTEAFF.

This clonotype was recorded a few times. The chain has TRBV7-3 and TRBJ1-1; unclear D gene. V was trimmed by 2 bases and J by 4 bases, leaving 17 bases between them. CDR3 length: 16 residues. CDR1 and CDR2 (germline): SGHTA, FQGTGA. The CDR3 DNA reads TGTGCCAGCAGCTTAGGGTCACCCCCGGGTGCCACTGAAGCTTTCTTT. Amino acid sequence: CASSLGSPPGATEAFF.

The rearrangement links TRBV19 to TRBJ1-5; TRBD1 is a possible D gene (6 bases). V lost 5 bases and J lost 7, with 9 bases in between. The CDR3 extends over 12 amino acids. The germline V gene has CDR1 LNHDA and CDR2 SQIVND (reference sequence). The CDR3 is CASSARGQPQHF. The DNA of the CDR3 is TGTGCCAGTAGTGCCAGGGGCCAGCCCCAGCATTTT.

The table lists this clonotype with a few counts. The chain recombines TRBV2 with TRBJ1-2; D is ambiguous. The germline V gene encodes CDR1 SNHLY and CDR2 FYNNEI. There are 14 residues in the CDR3. Trimming left V 7 bases short and J 5 bases short, with 17 bases between. CDR3 DNA sequence: TGTGCCAGCATGCACGGTCCGAGGGAGTATGGCTACACCTTC. This encodes CASMHGPREYGYTF.

The rearrangement joins TRBV15 to TRBJ1-2; D gene ambiguous. V shed 4 bases and J shed 2 bases, with 11 bases lying between them. The CDR3 is made up of 14 amino acids. CDR1 and CDR2 (germline): LNHNV, YYDKDF (reference sequence). In nucleotides, the CDR3 is TGTGCCACCAGCAAAGACCGGGAGAACTATGGCTACACCTTC. Its translation: CATSKDRENYGYTF.

As DNA, the CDR3 is TGTGCCAGCAGCAAAACACATGGTCGGGGGGAGCTGTTTTTT. Protein sequence: CASSKTHGRGELFF. This chain connects TRBV7-3 to TRBJ2-2; D unresolved. Germline lookup yields CDR1 SGHTA and CDR2 FQGTGA. V lost 5 bases and J 8 bases, leaving 15 bases between the germline ends. This CDR3 has 14 amino acids.

The genes are TRBV7-6 and TRBJ2-7; 8 nucleotides line up with TRBD2. The trim removed 6 bases at V and 2 bases at J, leaving 12 bases unmatched. Germline loops: CDR1 SGHVS, CDR2 FNYEAQ. The CDR3 extends over 16 amino acids. CDR3 nucleotide sequence: TGTGCCAGCAGGAGATGGGCCAGCGGGAGCCCCTACGAGCAGTACTTC. Its translation: CASRRWASGSPYEQYF.